This is a list of T cell receptor beta chains from one sample in a study of immune characterization of retroperitoneal liposarcoma. TCRdb reprocessed the PCR reads with MiXCR, giving one entry per CDR3 protein. The sample contains fewer than 2,500 distinct CDR3 sequences, about 50% of which appear only once. The specimen sequenced was tumor tissue. The receptors originated from a female donor with retroperitoneal liposarcoma. Both conserved end residues are part of each CDR3. Fields, in order: clone size, D gene, CDR3 length, J gene, V gene, CDR3 protein, CDR3 DNA. D genes are given only for firm matches. Rows give clone size only sometimes, using once, few, many, or a class for an expanded clone.

few NA 13 TRBJ2-5 TRBV11-2 CASSLLYQETQYF TGTGCCAGCAGCTTGTTGTACCAAGAGACCCAGTACTTC
NA NA 13 TRBJ1-1 TRBV12-3/TRBV12-4 CASSLAGLTEAFF TGTGCCAGCAGTTTAGCGGGACTCACTGAAGCTTTCTTT
NA TRBD1 15 TRBJ2-1 TRBV11-3 CASSLSQGAHNEQFF TGTGCCAGCAGCTTATCTCAGGGGGCGCATAATGAGCAGTTCTTC
NA NA 14 TRBJ2-3 TRBV12-3/TRBV12-4 CASSPRKNTDTQYF TGTGCCAGCAGCCCCCGGAAGAACACAGATACGCAGTATTTT
few TRBD2 14 TRBJ2-7 TRBV7-2 CASSLAGGSYEQYF TGTGCCAGCAGCTTAGCCGGCGGGAGCTACGAGCAGTACTTC
NA NA 13 TRBJ1-6 TRBV6-1 CASRRSGNSPLHF TGTGCCAGCAGACGATCGGGGAATTCACCCCTCCACTTT
NA NA 14 TRBJ2-1 TRBV6-6 CASSVSRGAETQFF TGTGCCAGCAGTGTCAGTAGGGGAGCGGAGACCCAGTTCTTC
NA NA 14 TRBJ2-3 TRBV6-4 CASSEGEGGGTQYF TGTGCCAGCAGTGAAGGAGAAGGGGGAGGGACGCAGTATTTT
NA NA 16 TRBJ2-5 TRBV4-3 CASSQDLHTDNNEQYF TGCGCCAGCAGCCAAGATCTTCACACGGACAACAATGAGCAGTACTTC
NA NA 16 TRBJ2-1 TRBV12-3/TRBV12-4 CASSRKRGSTYNEQFF TGTGCCAGCAGTCGAAAAAGAGGTTCCACTTACAATGAGCAGTTCTTC
medium-sized NA 16 TRBJ2-1 TRBV7-8 CASSSSRFVSYNEQFF TGTGCCAGCAGCTCAAGCCGCTTTGTCTCCTACAATGAGCAGTTCTTC
few NA 11 TRBJ1-1 TRBV6-5 CASSYLGRAFF TGTGCCAGCAGTTACCTGGGTCGGGCTTTCTTT
few NA 15 TRBJ1-5 TRBV6-1 CASSLGETGNQPQHF TGTGCCAGCAGTCTGGGGGAAACGGGCAATCAGCCCCAGCATTTT
few NA 13 TRBJ1-1 TRBV12-3/TRBV12-4 CASRSDRNTEAFF TGTGCCAGCAGATCGGACAGGAACACTGAAGCTTTCTTT
large NA 15 TRBJ2-5 TRBV11-3 CASSSPSTSYKTQYF TGTGCCAGCAGCTCCCCCTCAACTAGCTACAAGACCCAGTACTTC
few NA 15 TRBJ1-6 TRBV6-1 CASSEGTSRNSPLHF TGTGCCAGCAGTGAAGGGACAAGCCGTAATTCACCCCTCCACTTT
NA NA 13 TRBJ2-7 TRBV11-2 CASSWDGRGEQYF TGTGCCAGCAGCTGGGACGGTCGGGGCGAGCAGTACTTC
NA NA 14 TRBJ1-1 TRBV6-8 CASLASTVNTEAFF TGTGCCAGCTTAGCCTCGACAGTGAACACTGAAGCTTTCTTT
few TRBD2 13 TRBJ2-1 TRBV6-1 CASTGRADNEQFF TGTGCCAGCACAGGGAGGGCAGACAATGAGCAGTTCTTC
once TRBD2 19 TRBJ2-2 TRBV7-2 CASSLTGTSGRAGTGELFF TGTGCCAGCAGCTTAACTGGGACTAGCGGGAGGGCGGGCACCGGGGAGCTGTTTTTT
few NA 13 TRBJ2-1 TRBV7-9 CASSLAGPDEQFF TGTGCCAGCAGCTTAGCCGGTCCGGATGAGCAGTTCTTC
NA NA 14 TRBJ2-2 TRBV12-5 CASGLVLNTGELFF TGTGCTAGTGGTTTGGTTCTAAACACCGGGGAGCTGTTTTTT
NA NA 13 TRBJ2-5 TRBV11-1 CASRGLGGGTQYF TGTGCCAGCAGAGGGTTGGGCGGAGGGACCCAGTACTTC
NA NA 15 TRBJ2-3 TRBV7-2 CASSSRAISTDTQYF TGTGCCAGCAGCTCCAGGGCAATAAGCACAGATACGCAGTATTTT
NA TRBD2 16 TRBJ2-2 TRBV6-1 CARKSGSGVFRGELFF TGTGCAAGAAAGTCGGGTAGCGGGGTGTTTCGGGGGGAGCTGTTTTTT
NA NA 11 TRBJ2-1 TRBV7-6 CASSSGNEQFF TGTGCCAGCAGCTCGGGGAATGAGCAGTTCTTC
NA NA 12 TRBJ2-1 TRBV6-1 CASPGTGNEQFF TGTGCCTCCCCCGGGACGGGGAATGAGCAGTTCTTC
NA TRBD2 15 TRBJ2-1 TRBV6-8 CASSSRRGGVNEQFF TGTGCCAGCAGTTCGAGGCGGGGGGGGGTTAATGAGCAGTTCTTC
medium-sized NA 15 TRBJ1-1 TRBV6-1 CASSEEGLANTEAFF TGTGCCAGCAGTGAAGAGGGACTGGCGAACACTGAAGCTTTCTTT
few TRBD1 16 TRBJ2-1 TRBV12-3/TRBV12-4 CASSPTDRSSYNEQFF TGTGCCAGCAGCCCGACGGACAGGTCATCCTACAATGAGCAGTTCTTC
medium-sized NA 14 TRBJ2-7 TRBV7-6 CASSLGPTRYEQYF TGTGCCAGCAGCTTAGGTCCGACTCGATACGAGCAGTACTTC
NA NA 13 TRBJ2-5 TRBV6-1 CASTGVTQETQYF TGTGCCTCCACGGGGGTAACCCAAGAGACCCAGTACTTC
NA TRBD1 12 TRBJ1-1 TRBV25-1 CASSGTGGDAFF TGTGCCAGCAGTGGGACAGGGGGCGACGCTTTCTTT
few TRBD1 14 TRBJ2-7 TRBV6-1 CASRDSYSSYEQYF TGTGCCAGCCGGGACAGCTATAGCTCCTACGAGCAGTACTTC
NA NA 12 TRBJ2-3 TRBV6-8 CASSGWADTQYF TGTGCCAGCAGTGGATGGGCAGATACGCAGTATTTT
once TRBD2 16 TRBJ2-7 TRBV7-3 CASSKILAGGYNEQYF TGTGCCAGCAGCAAAATACTAGCGGGAGGCTACAATGAGCAGTACTTC
NA TRBD1 14 TRBJ2-5 TRBV6-6 CASSYTTGQETQYF TGTGCCAGCAGTTACACGACAGGGCAAGAGACCCAGTACTTC
NA NA 16 TRBJ2-2 TRBV7-2 CASSLVRTANTGELFF TGTGCCAGCAGCTTGGTCCGGACAGCGAACACCGGGGAGCTGTTTTTT
few TRBD2 16 TRBJ2-5 TRBV6-1 CASSDVLAGATETQYF TGTGCCAGCAGTGATGTGCTAGCGGGGGCTACGGAGACCCAGTACTTC